This TCR beta chain was observed in a study of blood T cells in healthy people across ages. Looked up from germline, CDR1 is SGDLS and CDR2 is YYNGEE. CDR3 length: 17 residues. The J segment lost 8 bases and the V segment lost 0 bases, leaving 14 bases of the junction unmatched. Then a second PCR, running about 6 to 11 cycles, was carried out with a sample-barcoded 5' primer and a J-beta primer mix. Through a template-switch adaptor with 12 random nucleotides, each cDNA molecule received a tag. MiXCR, run by TCRdb on the 5' RACE reads, gives a single entry per CDR3 protein. The table lists about 1.6 million distinct CDR3 sequences, 34% of them singletons. Findings and limits, study-wide: Both naive CD4+ cell counts and diversity were greater in long-lived donors than in aged donors.

A few counts support this clonotype. Its specificity is not known. The J gene is TRBJ2-1, the V gene TRBV9; 7 positions match TRBD2. Sequences were obtained from blood. This receptor was taken from a woman aged 25 to 39 in good health. CDR3 sequence reads: CASSVDGGSGPWYEQFF. In DNA form, the CDR3 reads TGTGCCAGCAGCGTAGATGGCGGGAGCGGGCCGTGGTATGAGCAGTTCTTC.